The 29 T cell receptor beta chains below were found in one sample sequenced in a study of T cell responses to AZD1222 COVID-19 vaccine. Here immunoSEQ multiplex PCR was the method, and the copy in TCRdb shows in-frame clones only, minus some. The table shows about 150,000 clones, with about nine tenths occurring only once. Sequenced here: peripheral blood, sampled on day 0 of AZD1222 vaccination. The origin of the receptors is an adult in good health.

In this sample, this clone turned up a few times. This chain's CDR3 is CASSRQVGAEAFF. The CDR3, as DNA: TGTGCCAGCAGTCGACAGGTGGGCGCTGAAGCTTTCTTT. V and J are TRBV6-5 and TRBJ1-1; perhaps TRBD1 as D (6 bases). Deletions cut 5 bases from V and 6 bases from J, with 13 bases between. Per the germline V gene, CDR1 is MNHEY and CDR2 is SVGAGI. The CDR3 extends over 13 amino acids.

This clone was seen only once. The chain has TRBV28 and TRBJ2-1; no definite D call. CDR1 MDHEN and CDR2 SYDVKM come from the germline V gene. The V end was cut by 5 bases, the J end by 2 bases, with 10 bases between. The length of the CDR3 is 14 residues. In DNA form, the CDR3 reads TGTGCCAGCAGTCCGTCATGGACCTACAATGAGCAGTTCTTC. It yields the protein CASSPSWTYNEQFF.

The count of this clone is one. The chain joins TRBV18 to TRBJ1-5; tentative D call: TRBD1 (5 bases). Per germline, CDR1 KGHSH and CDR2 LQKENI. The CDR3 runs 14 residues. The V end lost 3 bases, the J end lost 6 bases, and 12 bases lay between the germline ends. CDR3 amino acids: CASSPTSGTQPQHF. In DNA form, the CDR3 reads TGTGCCAGCTCACCTACGTCGGGGACTCAGCCCCAGCATTTT.

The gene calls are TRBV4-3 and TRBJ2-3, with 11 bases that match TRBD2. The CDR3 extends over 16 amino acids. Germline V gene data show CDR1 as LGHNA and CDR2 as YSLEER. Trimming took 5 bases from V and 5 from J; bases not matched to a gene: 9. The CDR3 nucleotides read TGCGCCAGCAGCTATATTCTAGCGGGAGGTAGAGATACGCAGTATTTT. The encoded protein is CASSYILAGGRDTQYF.

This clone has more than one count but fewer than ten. This CDR3 is CASSPLGQGKNTIYF. The CDR3 region has the DNA TGCGCCAGCAGCCCACTCGGACAGGGAAAAAACACCATATATTTT. This chain joins TRBV4-1 and TRBJ1-3; the match to TRBD1 covers 8 bases. The CDR3 spans 15 residues. Germline V gene data show CDR1 as MGHRA and CDR2 as YSYEKL. The trim removed 4 bases at V and 6 bases at J, leaving 8 bases unmatched.

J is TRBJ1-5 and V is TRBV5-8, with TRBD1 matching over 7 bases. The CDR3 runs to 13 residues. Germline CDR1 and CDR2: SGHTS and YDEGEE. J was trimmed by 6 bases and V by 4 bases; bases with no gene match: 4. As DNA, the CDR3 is TGTGCCAGCAGCACAGGGGAAGGTCAGCCCCAGCATTTT. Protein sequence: CASSTGEGQPQHF.

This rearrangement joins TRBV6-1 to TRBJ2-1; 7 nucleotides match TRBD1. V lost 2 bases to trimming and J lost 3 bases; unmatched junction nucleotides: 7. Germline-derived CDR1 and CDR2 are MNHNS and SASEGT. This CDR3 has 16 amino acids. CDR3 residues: CASSEYPGQLYNEQFF. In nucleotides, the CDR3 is TGTGCCAGCAGTGAATACCCGGGACAGCTCTACAATGAGCAGTTCTTC.

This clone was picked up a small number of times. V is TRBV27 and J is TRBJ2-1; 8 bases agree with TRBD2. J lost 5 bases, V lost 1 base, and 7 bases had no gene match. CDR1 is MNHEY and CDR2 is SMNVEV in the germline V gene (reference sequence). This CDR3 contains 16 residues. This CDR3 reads CASSLLGAGVHNEQFF. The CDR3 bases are TGTGCCAGCAGTTTATTGGGAGCGGGAGTCCACAATGAGCAGTTCTTC.

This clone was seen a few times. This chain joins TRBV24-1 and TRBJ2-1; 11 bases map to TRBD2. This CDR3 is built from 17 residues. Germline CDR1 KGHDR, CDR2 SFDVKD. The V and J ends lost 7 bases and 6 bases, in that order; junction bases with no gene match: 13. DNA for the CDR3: TGTGCCACCAGCAGAGGGGGAACTAGCGGGAGTAGCAATGAGCAGTTCTTC. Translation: CATSRGGTSGSSNEQFF.

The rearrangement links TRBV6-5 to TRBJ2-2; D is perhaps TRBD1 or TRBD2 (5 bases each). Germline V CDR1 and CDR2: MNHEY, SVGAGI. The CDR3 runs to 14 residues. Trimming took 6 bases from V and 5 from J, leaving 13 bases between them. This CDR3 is CASRRGAGTGELFF. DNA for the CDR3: TGTGCCAGCAGGAGGGGAGCCGGGACCGGGGAGCTGTTTTTT.

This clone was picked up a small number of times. CDR3 bases: TGTGCCAGCAGTTTGGGACTAGGGTTCTCCTACAATGAGCAGTTCTTC. As protein: CASSLGLGFSYNEQFF. V usage is TRBV28 and J usage is TRBJ2-1, with 8 positions matching TRBD2. Trimming took 3 bases from V and 0 from J; bases not matched to a gene: 4. CDR3 length equals 16 residues. The germline gives CDR1 MDHEN, CDR2 SYDVKM. Full variable domain (missing parts from reference TRBV28 and TRBJ2-1): DVKVTQSSRYLVKRTGEKVFLECVQDMDHENMFWYRQDPGLGLRLIYFSYDVKMKEKGDIPEGYSVSREKKERFSLILESASTNQTSMYLCASSLGLGFSYNEQFFGPGTRLTVL.

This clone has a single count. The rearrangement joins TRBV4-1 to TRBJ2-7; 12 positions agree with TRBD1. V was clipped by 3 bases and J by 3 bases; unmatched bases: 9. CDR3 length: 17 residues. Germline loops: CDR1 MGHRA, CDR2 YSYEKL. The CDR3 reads CASSQSPGQGALYEQYF. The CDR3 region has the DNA TGCGCCAGCAGCCAGTCTCCGGGACAGGGGGCTCTCTACGAGCAGTACTTC.

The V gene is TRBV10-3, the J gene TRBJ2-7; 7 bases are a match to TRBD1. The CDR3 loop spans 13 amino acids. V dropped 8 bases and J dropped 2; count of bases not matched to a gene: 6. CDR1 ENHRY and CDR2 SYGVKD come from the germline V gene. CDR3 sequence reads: CAIAGDRAYEQYF. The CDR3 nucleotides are TGTGCCATCGCCGGAGACAGGGCCTACGAGCAGTACTTC.

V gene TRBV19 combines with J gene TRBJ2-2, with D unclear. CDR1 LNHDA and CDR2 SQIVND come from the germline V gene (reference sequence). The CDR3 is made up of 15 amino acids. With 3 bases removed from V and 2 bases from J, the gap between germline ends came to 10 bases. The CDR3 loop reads CASSIVGHNTGELFF. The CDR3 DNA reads TGTGCCAGTAGTATCGTGGGTCACAACACCGGGGAGCTGTTTTTT.

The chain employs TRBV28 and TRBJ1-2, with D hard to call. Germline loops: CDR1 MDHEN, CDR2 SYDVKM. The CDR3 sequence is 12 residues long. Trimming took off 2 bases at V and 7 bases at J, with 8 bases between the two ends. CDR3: CASSLALLGYTF. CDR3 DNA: TGTGCCAGCAGTTTAGCGTTGCTTGGCTACACCTTC.

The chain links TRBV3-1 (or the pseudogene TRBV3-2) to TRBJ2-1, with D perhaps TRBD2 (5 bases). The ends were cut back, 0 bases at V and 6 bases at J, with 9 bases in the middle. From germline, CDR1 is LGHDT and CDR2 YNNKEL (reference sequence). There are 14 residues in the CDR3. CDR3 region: CASSQEGGLNEQFF. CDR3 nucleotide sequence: TGTGCCAGCAGCCAAGAAGGCGGACTCAATGAGCAGTTCTTC.

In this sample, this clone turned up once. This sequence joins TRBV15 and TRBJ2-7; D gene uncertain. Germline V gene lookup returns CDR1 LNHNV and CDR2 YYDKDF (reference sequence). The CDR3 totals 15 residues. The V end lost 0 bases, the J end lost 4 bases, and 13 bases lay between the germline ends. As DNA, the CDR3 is TGTGCCACCAGCAGAGATCGAAACATGAATTACGAGCAGTACTTC. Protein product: CATSRDRNMNYEQYF.

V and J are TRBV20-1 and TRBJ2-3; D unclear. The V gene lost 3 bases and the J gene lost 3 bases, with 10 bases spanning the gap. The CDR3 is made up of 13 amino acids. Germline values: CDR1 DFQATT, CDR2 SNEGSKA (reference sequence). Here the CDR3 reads CSASLAVTDTQYF. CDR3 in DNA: TGCAGTGCTAGTCTGGCGGTGACAGATACGCAGTATTTT.

CDR3 sequence (DNA): TGCAGCGTTGAGCGTCTAGGGGCCTTGGACACCATATATTTT. Translating gives CSVERLGALDTIYF. The chain joins TRBV29-1 to TRBJ1-3, with a tentative D call TRBD1 (5 bases). CDR3 length: 14 amino acids. V was clipped by 3 bases and J by 8 bases, with 17 bases between them. CDR1 and CDR2 from the germline V gene are SQVTM and ANQGSEA.

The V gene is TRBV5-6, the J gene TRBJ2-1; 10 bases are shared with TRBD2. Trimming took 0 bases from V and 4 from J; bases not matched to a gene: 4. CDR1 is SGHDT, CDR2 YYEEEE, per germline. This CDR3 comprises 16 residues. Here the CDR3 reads CASSLDSGRFYNEQFF. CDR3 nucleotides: TGTGCCAGCAGCTTGGATAGCGGGAGGTTTTACAATGAGCAGTTCTTC.

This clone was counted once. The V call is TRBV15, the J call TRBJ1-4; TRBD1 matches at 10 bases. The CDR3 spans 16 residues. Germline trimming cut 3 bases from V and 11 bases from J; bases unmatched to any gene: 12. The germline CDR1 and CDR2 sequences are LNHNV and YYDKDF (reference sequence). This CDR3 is CATSSLPGQGRRKLFF. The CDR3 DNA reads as TGTGCCACCAGCAGCCTCCCGGGACAGGGGAGGAGGAAACTGTTTTTT.

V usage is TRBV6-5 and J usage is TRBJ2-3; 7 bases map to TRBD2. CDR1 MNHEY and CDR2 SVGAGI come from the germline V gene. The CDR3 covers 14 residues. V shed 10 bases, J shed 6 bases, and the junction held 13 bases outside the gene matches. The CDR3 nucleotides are TGTGCCACCGCCTACTCGGGACTATTTGATACGCAGTATTTT. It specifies CATAYSGLFDTQYF.

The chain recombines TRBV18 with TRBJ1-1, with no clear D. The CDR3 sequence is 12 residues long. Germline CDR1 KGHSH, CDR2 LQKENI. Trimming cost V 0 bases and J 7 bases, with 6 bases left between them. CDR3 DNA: TGTGCCAGCTCACCACCAAACGTTGAAGCTTTCTTT. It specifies CASSPPNVEAFF.

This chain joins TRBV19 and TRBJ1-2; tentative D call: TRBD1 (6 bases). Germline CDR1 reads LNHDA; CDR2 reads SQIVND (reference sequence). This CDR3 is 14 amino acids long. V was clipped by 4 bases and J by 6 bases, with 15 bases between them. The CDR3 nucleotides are TGTGCCAGTAGTAAACCGGGGGCGCGGGATGGCTACACCTTC. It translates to CASSKPGARDGYTF.

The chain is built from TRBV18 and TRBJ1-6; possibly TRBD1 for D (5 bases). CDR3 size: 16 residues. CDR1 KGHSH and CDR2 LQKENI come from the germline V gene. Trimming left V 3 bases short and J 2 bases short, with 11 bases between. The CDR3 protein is CASSPLQGPYNSPLHF. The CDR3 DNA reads TGTGCCAGCTCACCTCTGCAGGGCCCCTATAATTCACCCCTCCACTTT.

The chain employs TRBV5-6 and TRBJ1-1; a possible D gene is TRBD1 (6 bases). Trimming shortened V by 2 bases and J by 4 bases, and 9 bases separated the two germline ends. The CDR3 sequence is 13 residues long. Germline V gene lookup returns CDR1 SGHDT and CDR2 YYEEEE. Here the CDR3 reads CASSLPGATEAFF. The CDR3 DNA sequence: TGTGCCAGCAGCTTACCAGGGGCCACTGAAGCTTTCTTT.

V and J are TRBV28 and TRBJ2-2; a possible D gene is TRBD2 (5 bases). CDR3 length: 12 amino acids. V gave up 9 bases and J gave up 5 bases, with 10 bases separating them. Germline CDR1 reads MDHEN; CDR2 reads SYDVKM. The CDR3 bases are TGTGCCAGTCAGAGGGAAACCGGGGAGCTGTTTTTT. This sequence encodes CASQRETGELFF.

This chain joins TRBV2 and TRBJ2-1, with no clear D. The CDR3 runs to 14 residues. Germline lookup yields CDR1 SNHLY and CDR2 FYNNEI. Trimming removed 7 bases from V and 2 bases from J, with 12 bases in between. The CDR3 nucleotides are TGTGCCAGCAAGGGCCCTGGGGCCTACAATGAGCAGTTCTTC. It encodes CASKGPGAYNEQFF.

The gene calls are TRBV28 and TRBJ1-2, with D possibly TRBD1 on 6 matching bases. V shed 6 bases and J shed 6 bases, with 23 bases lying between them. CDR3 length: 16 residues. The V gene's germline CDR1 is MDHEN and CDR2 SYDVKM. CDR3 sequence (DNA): TGTGCCAGCAGCTCCTCCCTCCGACAGGACTCAGATGGCTACACCTTC. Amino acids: CASSSSLRQDSDGYTF.